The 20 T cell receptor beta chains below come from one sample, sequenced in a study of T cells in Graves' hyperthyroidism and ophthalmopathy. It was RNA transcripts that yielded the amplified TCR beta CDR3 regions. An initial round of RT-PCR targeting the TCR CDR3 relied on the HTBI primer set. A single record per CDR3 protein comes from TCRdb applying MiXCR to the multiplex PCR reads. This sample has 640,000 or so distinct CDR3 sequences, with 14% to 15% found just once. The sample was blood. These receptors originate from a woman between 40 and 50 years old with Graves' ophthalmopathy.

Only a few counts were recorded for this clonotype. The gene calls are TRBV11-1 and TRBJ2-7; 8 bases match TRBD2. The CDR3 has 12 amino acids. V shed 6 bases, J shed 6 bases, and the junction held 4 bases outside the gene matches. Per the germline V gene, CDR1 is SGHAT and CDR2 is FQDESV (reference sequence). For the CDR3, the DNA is TGTGCCAGCAGGTTCACTAGCGGCGAGCAGTACTTC. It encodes CASRFTSGEQYF.

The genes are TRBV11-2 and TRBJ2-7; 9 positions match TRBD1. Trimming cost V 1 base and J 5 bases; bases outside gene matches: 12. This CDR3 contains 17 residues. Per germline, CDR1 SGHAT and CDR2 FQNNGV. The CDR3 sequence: CASSLGGLRDRAHEQYF. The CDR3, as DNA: TGTGCCAGCAGCTTAGGGGGCCTCCGGGACAGGGCCCACGAGCAGTACTTC.

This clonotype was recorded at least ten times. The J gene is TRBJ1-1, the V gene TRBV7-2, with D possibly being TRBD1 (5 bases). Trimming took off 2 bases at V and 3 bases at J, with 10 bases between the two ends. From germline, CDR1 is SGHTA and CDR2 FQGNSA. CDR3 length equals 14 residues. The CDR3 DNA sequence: TGTGCCAGCAGCTTAAACAGGATGGACACTGAAGCTTTCTTT. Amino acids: CASSLNRMDTEAFF.

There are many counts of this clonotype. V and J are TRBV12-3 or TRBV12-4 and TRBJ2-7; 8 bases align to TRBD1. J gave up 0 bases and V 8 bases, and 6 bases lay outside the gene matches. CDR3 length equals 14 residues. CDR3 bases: TGTGCCAGCGGTAGACAGGGGAGCTCCTACGAGCAGTACTTC. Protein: CASGRQGSSYEQYF.

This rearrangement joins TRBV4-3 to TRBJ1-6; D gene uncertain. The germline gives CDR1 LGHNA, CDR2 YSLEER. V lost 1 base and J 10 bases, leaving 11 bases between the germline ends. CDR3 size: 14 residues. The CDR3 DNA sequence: TGCGCCAGCAGCCAAGGAGTGGAGGGATCACCCCTCCACTTT. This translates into CASSQGVEGSPLHF.

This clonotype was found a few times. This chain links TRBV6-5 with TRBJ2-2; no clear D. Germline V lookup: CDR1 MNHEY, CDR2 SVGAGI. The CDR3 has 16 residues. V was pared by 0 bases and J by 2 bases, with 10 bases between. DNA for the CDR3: TGTGCCAGCAGTTACTCGATTACGGAAAACACCGGGGAGCTGTTTTTT. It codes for CASSYSITENTGELFF.

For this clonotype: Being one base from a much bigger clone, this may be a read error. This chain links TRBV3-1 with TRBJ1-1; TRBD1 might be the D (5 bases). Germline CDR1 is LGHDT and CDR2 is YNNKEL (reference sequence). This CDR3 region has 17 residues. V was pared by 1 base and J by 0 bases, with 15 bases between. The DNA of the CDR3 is TGTGCCAGCAGCCAAGGTCTAGGGGCGATCATGAACACTGAAGCTTTCTTT. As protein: CASSQGLGAIMNTEAFF.

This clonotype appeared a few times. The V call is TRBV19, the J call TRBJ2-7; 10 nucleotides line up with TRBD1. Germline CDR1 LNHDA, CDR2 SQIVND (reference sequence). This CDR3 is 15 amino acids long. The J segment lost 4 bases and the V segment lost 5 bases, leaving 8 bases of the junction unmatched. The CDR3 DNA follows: TGTGCCAGTAGTGTCCGGGACAGGGGTTGGTACGAGCAGTACTTC. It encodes CASSVRDRGWYEQYF.

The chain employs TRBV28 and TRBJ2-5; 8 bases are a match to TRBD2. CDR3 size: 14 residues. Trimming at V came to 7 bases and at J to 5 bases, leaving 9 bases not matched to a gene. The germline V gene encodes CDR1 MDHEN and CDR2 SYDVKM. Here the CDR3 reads CASTTGGVRETQYF. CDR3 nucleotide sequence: TGTGCCAGCACCACCGGGGGGGTGAGGGAGACCCAGTACTTC.

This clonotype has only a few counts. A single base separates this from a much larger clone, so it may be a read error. Here the CDR3 reads CAIRESKGSQPQHF. In nucleotides, the CDR3 is TGTGCCATCAGAGAGTCGAAGGGGAGCCAGCCCCAGCATTTT. The chain has TRBV10-3 and TRBJ1-5, with TRBD1 as a possible D gene (5 bases). This CDR3 is 14 amino acids long. CDR1 is ENHRY, CDR2 SYGVKD, per germline.

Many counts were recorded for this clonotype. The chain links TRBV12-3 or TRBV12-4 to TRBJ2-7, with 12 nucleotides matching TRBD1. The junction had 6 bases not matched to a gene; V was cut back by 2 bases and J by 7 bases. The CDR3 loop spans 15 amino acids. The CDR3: CASSLSGQGAREQYF. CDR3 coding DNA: TGTGCCAGCAGTTTATCGGGACAGGGGGCTCGTGAGCAGTACTTC.

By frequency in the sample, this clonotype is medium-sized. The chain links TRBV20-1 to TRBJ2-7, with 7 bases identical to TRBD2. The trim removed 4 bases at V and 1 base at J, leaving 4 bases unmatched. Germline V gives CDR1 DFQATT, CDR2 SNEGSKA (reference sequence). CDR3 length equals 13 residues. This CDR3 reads CSAMASGSYEQYF. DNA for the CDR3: TGCAGTGCTATGGCTAGCGGATCCTACGAGCAGTACTTC.

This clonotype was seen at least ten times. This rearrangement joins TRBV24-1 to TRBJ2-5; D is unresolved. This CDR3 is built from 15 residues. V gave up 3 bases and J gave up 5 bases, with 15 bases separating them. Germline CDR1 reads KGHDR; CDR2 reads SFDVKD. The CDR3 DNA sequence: TGTGCCACCAGTGATGGGGTAGGTGGTAAGGAGACCCAGTACTTC. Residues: CATSDGVGGKETQYF.

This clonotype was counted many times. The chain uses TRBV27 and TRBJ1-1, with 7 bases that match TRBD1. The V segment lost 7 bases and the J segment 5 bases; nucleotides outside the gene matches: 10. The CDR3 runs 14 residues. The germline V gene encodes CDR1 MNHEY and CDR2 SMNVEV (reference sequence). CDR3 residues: CASTEGGLKTEAFF. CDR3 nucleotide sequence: TGTGCCAGCACCGAAGGGGGCTTAAAGACTGAAGCTTTCTTT.

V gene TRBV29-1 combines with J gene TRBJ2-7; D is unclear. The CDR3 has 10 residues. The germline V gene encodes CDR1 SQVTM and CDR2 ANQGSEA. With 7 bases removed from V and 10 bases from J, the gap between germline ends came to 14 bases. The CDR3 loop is CSAHLGDQYF. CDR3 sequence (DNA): TGCAGCGCTCACCTTGGCGATCAGTACTTC.

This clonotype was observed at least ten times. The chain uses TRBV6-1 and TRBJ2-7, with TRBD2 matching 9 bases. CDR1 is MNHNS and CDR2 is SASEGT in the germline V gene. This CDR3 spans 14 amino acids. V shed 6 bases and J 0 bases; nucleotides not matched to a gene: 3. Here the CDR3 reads CASRTTSGSYEQYF. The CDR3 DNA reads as TGTGCCAGCAGGACGACTAGCGGCTCCTACGAGCAGTACTTC.

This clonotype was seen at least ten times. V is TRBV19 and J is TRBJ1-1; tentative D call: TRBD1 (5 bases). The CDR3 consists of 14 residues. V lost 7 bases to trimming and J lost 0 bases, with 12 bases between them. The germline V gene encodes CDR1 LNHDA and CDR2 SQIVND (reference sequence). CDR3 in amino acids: CASTQGTVNTEAFF. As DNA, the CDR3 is TGTGCCAGTACCCAAGGGACGGTGAACACTGAAGCTTTCTTT.

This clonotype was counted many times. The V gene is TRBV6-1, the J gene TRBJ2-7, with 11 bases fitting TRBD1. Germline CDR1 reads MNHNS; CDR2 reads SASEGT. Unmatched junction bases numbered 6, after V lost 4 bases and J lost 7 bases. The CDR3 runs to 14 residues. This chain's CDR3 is CASSAGTGGGEQYF. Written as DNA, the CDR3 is TGTGCCAGCAGTGCCGGGACAGGGGGTGGAGAGCAGTACTTC.

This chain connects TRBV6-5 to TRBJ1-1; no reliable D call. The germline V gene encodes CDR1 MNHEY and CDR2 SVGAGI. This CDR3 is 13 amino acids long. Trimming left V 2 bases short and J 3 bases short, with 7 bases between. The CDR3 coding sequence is TGTGCCAGCAGTTACCTGGTGGACACTGAAGCTTTCTTT. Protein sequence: CASSYLVDTEAFF.

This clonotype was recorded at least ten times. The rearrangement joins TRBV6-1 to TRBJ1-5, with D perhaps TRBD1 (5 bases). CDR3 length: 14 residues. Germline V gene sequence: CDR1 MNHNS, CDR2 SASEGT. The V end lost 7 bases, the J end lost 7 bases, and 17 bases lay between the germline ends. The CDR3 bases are TGTGCCAGCACCTCCGGGGGGGAATTCCAGCCCCAGCATTTT. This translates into CASTSGGEFQPQHF.